This T cell receptor beta chain was profiled in a study of T-cell reconstitution after alpha-beta-depleted transplantation in children. Overall study findings and caveats: The study traced high day-60 TCRbeta diversity in some patients to surviving recipient T cells and thymic progenitors.

This clonotype appeared a few times. Its antigen is currently unknown. Preparation of the TCRbeta library involved a method that used unique molecular identifiers. TCRdb reprocessed the PCR reads via MiXCR and lists one record per CDR3 protein. Here the sample spans around 370,000 distinct CDR3 sequences, 15% to 20% being singletons. The J segment lost 5 bases and the V segment lost 5 bases, leaving 10 bases of the junction unmatched. Germline V gene lookup returns CDR1 KGHDR and CDR2 SFDVKD. The CDR3 sequence is 17 residues long. The chain couples TRBV24-1 to TRBJ2-4; 11 bases align to TRBD2. Sequences were derived from PBMCs, mostly from graft donor cells, sampled 360 days after TCRalphabeta/CD19-depleted stem cell transplant. This TCR came from a male patient aged 2 to 10 who had a stem cell transplant for acute lymphoblastic leukemia, so the T cells may come from the graft donor. The CDR3 region is CATSAEPPGLAENIQYF. CDR3 DNA: TGTGCCACCAGTGCCGAACCCCCGGGACTAGCGGAAAACATTCAGTACTTC.